These 4 T cell receptor beta chains were all obtained from the same sample, sequenced in a study of CD4 T cells in relation to SARS-CoV-2 and coronaviruses. The unexposed donors gave CD4+ T cells in about 2011-2019, prior to COVID-19. Profiling relied on immunoSEQ multiplex PCR, and the TCRdb table lists in-frame clones only, not all of them. The table has 60,000 or so clones, over 90% seen once. Sequenced input: naive CD4+ T cells from PBMCs. Subset denoted: naive CD4+ T cells isolated by negative enrichment. The source is a human donor in good health.

This rearrangement joins TRBV9 to TRBJ1-3, with D perhaps matching TRBD1 (5 bases). The V end lost 0 bases, the J end lost 3 bases, and 10 bases lay between the germline ends. In germline, CDR1 is SGDLS, CDR2 YYNGEE. The length of the CDR3 is 15 residues. CDR3 sequence reads: CASSVAGAGGNTIYF. The CDR3 coding sequence is TGTGCCAGCAGCGTAGCTGGGGCAGGTGGAAACACCATATATTTT.

The chain is built from TRBV3-1 (or the pseudogene TRBV3-2) and TRBJ2-5, with 7 bases that match TRBD2. V was pared by 2 bases and J by 2 bases, with 8 bases of the junction left unmatched. Germline CDR1 reads LGHDT; CDR2 reads YNNKEL (reference sequence). The CDR3 totals 16 residues. CDR3 protein: CASSQNPSGVQETQYF. The DNA of the CDR3 is TGTGCCAGCAGCCAAAACCCTAGCGGAGTGCAAGAGACCCAGTACTTC.

The chain is built from TRBV19 and TRBJ2-5, with 9 bases lining up with TRBD2. The CDR3 is made up of 17 amino acids. In germline, CDR1 is LNHDA, CDR2 SQIVND (reference sequence). V gave up 4 bases and J gave up 5 bases; unmatched junction bases: 14. The chain's CDR3 is CASSKRMGTSSVETQYF. The CDR3 DNA reads TGTGCCAGTAGTAAAAGGATGGGGACTAGCTCCGTGGAGACCCAGTACTTC.

This chain connects TRBV19 to TRBJ2-5; TRBD1 aligns across 9 bases. This CDR3 comprises 15 residues. The germline V gene encodes CDR1 LNHDA and CDR2 SQIVND (reference sequence). V trimming: 10 bases; J trimming: 4 bases; junction bases outside the gene matches: 13. The CDR3 nucleotides read TGTGCCACCCTCCCGAACAGGGGGCGGGGAGAGACCCAGTACTTC. Translation gives CATLPNRGRGETQYF.